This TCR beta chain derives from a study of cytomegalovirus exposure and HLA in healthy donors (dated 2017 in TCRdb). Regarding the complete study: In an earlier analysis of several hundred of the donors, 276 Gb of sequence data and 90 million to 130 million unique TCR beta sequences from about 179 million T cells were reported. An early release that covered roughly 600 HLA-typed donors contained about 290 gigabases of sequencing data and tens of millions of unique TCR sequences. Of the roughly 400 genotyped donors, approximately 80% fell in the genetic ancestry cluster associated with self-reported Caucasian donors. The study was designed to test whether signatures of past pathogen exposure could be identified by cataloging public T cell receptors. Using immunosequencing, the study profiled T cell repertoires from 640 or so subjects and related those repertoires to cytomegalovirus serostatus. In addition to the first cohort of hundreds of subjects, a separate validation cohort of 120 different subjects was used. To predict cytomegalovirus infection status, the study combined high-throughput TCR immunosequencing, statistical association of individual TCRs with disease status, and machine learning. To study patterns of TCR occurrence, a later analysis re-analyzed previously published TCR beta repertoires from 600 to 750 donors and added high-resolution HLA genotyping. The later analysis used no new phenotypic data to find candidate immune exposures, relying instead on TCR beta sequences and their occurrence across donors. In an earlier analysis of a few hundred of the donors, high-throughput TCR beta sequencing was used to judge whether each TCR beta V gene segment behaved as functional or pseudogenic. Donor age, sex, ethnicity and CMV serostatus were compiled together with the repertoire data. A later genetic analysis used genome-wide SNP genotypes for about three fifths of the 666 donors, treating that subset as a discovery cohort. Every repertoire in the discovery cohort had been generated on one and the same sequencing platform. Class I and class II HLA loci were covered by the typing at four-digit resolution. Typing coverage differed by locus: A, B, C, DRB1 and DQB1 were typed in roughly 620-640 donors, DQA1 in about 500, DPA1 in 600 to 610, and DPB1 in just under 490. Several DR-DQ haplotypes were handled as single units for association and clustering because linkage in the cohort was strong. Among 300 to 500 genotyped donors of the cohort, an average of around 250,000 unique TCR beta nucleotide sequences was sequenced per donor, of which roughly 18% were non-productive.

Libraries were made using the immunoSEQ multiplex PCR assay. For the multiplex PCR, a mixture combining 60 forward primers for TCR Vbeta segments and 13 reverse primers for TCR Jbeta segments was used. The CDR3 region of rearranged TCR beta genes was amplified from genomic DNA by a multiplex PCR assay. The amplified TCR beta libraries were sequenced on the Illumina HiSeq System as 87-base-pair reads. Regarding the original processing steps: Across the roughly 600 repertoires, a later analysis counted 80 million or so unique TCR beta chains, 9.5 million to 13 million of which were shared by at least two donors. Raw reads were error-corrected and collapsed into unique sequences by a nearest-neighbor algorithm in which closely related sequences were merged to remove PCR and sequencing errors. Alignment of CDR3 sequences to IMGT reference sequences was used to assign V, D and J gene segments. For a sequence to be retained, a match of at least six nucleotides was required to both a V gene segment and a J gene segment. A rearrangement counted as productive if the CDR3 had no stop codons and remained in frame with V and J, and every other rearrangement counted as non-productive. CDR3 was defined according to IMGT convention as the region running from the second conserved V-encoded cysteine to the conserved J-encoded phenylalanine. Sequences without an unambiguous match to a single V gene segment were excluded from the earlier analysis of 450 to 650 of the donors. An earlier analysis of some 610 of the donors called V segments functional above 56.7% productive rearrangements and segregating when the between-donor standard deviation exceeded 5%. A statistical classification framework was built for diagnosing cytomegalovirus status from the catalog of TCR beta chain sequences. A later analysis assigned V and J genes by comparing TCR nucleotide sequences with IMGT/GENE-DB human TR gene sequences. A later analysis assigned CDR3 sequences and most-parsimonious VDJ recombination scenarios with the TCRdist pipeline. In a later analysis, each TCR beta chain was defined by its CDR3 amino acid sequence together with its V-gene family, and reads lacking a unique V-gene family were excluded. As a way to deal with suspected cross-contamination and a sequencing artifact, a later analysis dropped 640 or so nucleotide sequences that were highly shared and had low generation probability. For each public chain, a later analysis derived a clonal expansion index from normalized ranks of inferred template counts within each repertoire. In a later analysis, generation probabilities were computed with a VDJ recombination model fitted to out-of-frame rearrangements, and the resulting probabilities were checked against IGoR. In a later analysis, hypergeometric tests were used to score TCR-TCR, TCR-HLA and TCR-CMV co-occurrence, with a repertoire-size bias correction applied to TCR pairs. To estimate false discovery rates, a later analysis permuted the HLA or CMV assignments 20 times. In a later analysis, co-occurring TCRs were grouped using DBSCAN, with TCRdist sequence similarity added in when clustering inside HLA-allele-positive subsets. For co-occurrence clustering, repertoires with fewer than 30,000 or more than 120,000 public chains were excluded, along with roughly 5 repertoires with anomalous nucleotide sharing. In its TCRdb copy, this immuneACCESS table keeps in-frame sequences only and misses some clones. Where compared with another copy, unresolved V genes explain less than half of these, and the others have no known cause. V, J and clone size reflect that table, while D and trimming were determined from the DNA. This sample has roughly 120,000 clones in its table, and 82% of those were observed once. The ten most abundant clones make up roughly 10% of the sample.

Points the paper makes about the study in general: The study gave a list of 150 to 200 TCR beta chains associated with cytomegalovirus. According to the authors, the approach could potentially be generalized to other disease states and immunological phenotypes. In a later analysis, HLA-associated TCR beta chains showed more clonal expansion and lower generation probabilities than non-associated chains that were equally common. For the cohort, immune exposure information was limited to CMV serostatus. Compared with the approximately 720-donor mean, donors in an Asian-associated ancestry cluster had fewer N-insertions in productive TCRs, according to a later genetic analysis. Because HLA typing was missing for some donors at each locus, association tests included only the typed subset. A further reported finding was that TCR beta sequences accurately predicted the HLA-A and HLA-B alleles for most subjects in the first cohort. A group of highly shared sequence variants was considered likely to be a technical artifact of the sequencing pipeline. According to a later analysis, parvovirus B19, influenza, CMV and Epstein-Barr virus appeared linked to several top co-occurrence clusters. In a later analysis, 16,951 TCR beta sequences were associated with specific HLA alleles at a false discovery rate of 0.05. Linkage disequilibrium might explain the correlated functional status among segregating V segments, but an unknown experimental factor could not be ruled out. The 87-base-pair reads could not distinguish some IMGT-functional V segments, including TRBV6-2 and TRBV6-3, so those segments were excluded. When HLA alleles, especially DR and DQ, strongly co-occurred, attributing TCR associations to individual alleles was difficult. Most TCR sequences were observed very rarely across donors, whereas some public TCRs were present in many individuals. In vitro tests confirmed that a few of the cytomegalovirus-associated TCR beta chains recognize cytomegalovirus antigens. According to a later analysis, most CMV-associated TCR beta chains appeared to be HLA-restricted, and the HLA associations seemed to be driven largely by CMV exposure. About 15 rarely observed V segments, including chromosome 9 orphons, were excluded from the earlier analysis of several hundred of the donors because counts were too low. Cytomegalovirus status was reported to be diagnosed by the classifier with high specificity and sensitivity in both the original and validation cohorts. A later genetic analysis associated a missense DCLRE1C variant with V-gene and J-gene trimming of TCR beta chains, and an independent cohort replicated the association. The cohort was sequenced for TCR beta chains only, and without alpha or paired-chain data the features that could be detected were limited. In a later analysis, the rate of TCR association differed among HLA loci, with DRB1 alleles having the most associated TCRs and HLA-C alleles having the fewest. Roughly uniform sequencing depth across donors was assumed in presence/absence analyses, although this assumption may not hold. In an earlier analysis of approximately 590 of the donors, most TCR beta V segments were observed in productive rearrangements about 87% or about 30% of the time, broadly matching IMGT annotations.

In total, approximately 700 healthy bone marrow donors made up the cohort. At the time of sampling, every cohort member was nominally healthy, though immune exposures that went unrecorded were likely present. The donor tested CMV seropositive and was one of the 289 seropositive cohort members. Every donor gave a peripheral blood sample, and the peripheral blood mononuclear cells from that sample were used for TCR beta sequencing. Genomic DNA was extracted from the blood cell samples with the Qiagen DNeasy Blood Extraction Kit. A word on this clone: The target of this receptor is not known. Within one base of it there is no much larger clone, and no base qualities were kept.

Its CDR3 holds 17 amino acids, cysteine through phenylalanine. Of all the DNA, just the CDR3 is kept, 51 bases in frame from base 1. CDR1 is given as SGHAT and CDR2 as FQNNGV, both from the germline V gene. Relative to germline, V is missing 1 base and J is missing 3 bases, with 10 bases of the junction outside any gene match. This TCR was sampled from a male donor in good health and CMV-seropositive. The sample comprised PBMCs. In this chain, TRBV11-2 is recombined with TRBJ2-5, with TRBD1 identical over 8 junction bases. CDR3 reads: CASSLAPTRQGKETQYF. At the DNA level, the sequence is TGTGCCAGCAGCTTAGCGCCGACACGACAGGGGAAAGAGACCCAGTACTTC.